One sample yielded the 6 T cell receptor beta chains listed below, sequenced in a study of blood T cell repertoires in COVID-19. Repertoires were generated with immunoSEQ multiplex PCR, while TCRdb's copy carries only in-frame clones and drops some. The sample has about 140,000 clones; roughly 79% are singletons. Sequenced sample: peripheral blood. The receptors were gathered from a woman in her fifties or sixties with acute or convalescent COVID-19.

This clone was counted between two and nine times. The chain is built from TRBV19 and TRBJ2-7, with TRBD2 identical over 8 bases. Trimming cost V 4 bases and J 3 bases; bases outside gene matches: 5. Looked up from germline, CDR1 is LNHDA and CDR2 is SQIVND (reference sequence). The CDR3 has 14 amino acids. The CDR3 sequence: CASSTAGGNYEQYF. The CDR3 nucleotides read TGTGCCAGTAGTACGGCGGGAGGAAACTACGAGCAGTACTTC.

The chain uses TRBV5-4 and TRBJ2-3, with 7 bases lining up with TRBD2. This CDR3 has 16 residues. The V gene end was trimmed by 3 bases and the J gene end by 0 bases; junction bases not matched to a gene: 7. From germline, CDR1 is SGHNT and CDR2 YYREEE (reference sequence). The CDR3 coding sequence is TGTGCCAGCAGCTCAGGACGGGACTACAGCACAGATACGCAGTATTTT. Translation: CASSSGRDYSTDTQYF.

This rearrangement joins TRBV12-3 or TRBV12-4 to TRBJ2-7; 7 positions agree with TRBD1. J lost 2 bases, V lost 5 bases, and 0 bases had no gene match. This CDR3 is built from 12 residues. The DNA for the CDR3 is TGTGCCAGCAGTAGGGGGCCCTACGAGCAGTACTTC. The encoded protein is CASSRGPYEQYF.

CDR3 in amino acids: CASSLISGRRRGEQFF. DNA for the CDR3: TGTGCCAGCAGTTTGATTAGCGGGAGGCGCCGGGGTGAGCAGTTCTTC. The chain carries TRBV28 and TRBJ2-1; TRBD2 matches at 10 bases. V trimming: 3 bases; J trimming: 9 bases; junction bases outside the gene matches: 11. The CDR3 is 16 amino acids. The germline CDR1 and CDR2 sequences are MDHEN and SYDVKM.

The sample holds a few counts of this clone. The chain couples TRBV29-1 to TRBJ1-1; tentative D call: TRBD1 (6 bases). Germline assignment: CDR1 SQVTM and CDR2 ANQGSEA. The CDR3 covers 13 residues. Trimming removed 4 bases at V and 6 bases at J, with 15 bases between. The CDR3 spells CSVGEQGRAEAFF. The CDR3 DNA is TGCAGCGTTGGGGAACAGGGTAGGGCTGAAGCTTTCTTT.

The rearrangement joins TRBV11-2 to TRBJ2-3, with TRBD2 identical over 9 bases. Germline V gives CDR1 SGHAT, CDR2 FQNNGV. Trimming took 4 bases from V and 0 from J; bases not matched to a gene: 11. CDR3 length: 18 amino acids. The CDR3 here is CASSYTGSGRVSTDTQYF. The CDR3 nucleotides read TGTGCCAGCAGCTATACGGGTAGCGGGAGAGTTAGCACAGATACGCAGTATTTT. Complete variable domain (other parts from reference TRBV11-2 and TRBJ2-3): EAGVAQSPRYKIIEKRQSVAFWCNPISGHATLYWYQQILGQGPKLLIQFQNNGVVDDSQLPKDRFSAERLKGVDSTLKIQPAKLEDSAVYLCASSYTGSGRVSTDTQYFGPGTRLTVL.